This T cell receptor beta chain was documented in a study of cytomegalovirus exposure and HLA in healthy donors. Turning to this clone: What it binds is not known.

PCR was performed using 60 Vbeta and 13 Jbeta primers. In the source study's methods: The count from a later analysis was 79 million or so unique TCR beta chains, some 10 million of them shared. Profiled with immunoSEQ multiplex PCR; TCRdb holds only in-frame clones, not every one. V and J calls and clone size come straight from that table; D and trimming were deduced from the DNA. This listing includes around 50,000 clones. The V and J ends lost 1 base and 8 bases respectively, with 12 bases between them. Germline loops: CDR1 SGHNT, CDR2 YYREEE (reference sequence). The CDR3 runs to 14 residues. Study results and caveats: The Asian-associated ancestry cluster reportedly had fewer N-insertions than the roughly 720-donor mean in a later analysis. The productive fraction for most TCR beta V segments was about 87% or about 30% in an earlier analysis.

This clonotype originated in a female donor in good health and CMV-seronegative. Sequenced: PBMCs. The rearrangement uses TRBV5-4 and TRBJ1-4, with no clear D. The CDR3 nucleotides are TGTGCCAGCAGCTTGCCGGCCCCGGGAGAAAAACTGTTTTTT. This gives the protein CASSLPAPGEKLFF.